Described below is a single TCR beta chain sequence and its context. Antigen unknown. The source of the sample is a study of radiotherapy plus CTLA-4 blockade in lung cancer. Study details: 15% to 20% of patients responded objectively, and approximately 33% achieved disease control.

Study observations and caveats: With interferon-beta, early dynamics of blood T cell clones were reported to best predict response. TCR clones originating in tumors grew in number in blood after radiotherapy plus ipilimumab.

Enrolled patients, whose metastatic non-small-cell lung cancer was chemo-refractory, received focal radiation plus CTLA-4 blockade with ipilimumab. The method was immunoSEQ multiplex PCR; TCRdb's version includes in-frame clones alone and lacks a portion of them. The data hold around 72,000 clones, with about 80% observed a single time. CDR1 and CDR2 (germline): GTSNPN, SVGIG (reference sequence). The CDR3 extends over 11 amino acids. With 0 bases removed from V and 12 bases from J, the gap between germline ends came to 9 bases. The chain employs TRBV30 and TRBJ2-1; unclear D gene. The sequenced sample was peripheral blood, obtained from a patient treated with radiotherapy plus ipilimumab. The source of this sequence is a human donor with non-small cell lung cancer who had a complete response to radiotherapy plus ipilimumab. CDR3 nucleotide sequence: TGTGCCTGGAGTGTATATATGGGGCAGTTCTTC. Translating it yields CAWSVYMGQFF.